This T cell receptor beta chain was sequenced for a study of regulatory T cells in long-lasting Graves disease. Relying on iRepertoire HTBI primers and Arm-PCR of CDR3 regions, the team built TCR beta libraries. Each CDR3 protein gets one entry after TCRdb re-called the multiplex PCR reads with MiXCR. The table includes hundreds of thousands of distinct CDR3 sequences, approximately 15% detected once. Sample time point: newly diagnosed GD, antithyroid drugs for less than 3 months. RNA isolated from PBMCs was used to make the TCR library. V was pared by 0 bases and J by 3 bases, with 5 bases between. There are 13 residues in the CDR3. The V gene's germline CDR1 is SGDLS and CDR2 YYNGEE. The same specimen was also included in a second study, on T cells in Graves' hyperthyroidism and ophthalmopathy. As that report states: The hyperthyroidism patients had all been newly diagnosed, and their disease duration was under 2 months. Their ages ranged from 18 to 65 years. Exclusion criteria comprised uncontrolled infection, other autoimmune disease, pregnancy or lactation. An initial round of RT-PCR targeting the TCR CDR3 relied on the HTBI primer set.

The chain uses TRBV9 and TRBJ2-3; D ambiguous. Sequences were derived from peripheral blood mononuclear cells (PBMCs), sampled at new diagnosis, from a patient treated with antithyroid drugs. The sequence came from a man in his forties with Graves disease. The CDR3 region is CASSVEWTDTQYF. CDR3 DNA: TGTGCCAGCAGCGTAGAGTGGACAGATACGCAGTATTTT.